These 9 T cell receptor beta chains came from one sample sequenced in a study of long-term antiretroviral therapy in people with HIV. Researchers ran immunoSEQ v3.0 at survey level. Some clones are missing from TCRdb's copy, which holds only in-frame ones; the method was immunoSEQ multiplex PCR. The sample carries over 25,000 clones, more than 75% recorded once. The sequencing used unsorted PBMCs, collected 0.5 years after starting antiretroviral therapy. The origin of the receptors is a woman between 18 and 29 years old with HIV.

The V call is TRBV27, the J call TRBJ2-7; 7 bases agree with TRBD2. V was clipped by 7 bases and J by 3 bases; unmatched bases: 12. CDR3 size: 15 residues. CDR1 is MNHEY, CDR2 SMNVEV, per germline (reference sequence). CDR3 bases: TGTGCCAGCACACCCCTGGGAGGGGAGGGCTACGAGCAGTACTTC. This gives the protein CASTPLGGEGYEQYF.

CDR3 nucleotides: TGTGCCAGCAGCTCCGGGTACTCTGGAAACACCATATATTTT. It codes for CASSSGYSGNTIYF. V is TRBV7-2 and J is TRBJ1-3; D is unclear. Germline assignment: CDR1 SGHTA and CDR2 FQGNSA. The CDR3 runs 14 residues. V lost 4 bases, J lost 0 bases, and 7 bases lay in between.

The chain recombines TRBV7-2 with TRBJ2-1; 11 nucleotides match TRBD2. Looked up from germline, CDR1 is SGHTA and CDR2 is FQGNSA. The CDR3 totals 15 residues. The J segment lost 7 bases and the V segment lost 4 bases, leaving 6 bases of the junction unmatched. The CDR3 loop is CASSSTSGSMNEQFF. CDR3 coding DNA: TGTGCCAGCAGCTCCACTAGCGGGAGTATGAATGAGCAGTTCTTC.

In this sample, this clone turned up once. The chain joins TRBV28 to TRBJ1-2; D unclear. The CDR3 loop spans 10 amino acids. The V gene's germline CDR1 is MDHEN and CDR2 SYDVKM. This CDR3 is CAVFNYGYTF. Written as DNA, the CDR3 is TGTGCGGTTTTTAACTATGGCTACACCTTC.

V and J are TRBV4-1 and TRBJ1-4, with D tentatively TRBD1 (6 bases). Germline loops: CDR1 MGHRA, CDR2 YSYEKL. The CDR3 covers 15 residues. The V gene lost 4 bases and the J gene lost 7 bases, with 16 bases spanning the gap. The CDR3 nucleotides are TGCGCCAGCAGCCGAGAAACAGGGAGAACTGAAAAACTGTTTTTT. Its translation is CASSRETGRTEKLFF.

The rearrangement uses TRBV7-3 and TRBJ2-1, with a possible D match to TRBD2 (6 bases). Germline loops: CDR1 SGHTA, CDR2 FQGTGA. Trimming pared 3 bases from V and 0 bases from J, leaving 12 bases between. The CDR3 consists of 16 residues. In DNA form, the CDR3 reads TGTGCCAGCAGCTTGCGAGGAGGGCCCTCCTACAATGAGCAGTTCTTC. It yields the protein CASSLRGGPSYNEQFF. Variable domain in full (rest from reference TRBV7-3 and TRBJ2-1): GAGVSQTPSNKVTEKGKYVELRCDPISGHTALYWYRQSLGQGPEFLIYFQGTGAADDSGLPNDRFFAVRPEGSVSTLKIQRTERGDSAVYLCASSLRGGPSYNEQFFGPGTRLTVL.

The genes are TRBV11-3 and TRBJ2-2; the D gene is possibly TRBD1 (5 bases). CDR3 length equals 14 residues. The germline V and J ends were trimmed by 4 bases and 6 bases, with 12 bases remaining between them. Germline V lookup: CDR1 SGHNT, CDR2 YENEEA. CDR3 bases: TGTGCCAGCAGCTCCTACCCCAGGGCCGGGGAGCTGTTTTTT. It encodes CASSSYPRAGELFF.

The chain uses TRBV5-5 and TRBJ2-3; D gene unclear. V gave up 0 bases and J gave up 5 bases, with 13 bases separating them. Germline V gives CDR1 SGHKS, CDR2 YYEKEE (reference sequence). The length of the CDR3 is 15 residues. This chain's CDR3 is CASSLDSLFGDTQYF. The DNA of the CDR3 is TGTGCCAGCAGCTTGGATAGCCTCTTCGGAGATACGCAGTATTTT.

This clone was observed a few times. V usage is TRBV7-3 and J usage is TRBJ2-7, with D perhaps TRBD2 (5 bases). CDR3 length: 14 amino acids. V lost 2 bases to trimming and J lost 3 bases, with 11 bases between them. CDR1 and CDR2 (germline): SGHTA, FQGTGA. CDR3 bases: TGTGCCAGCAGCTTAGTAGTCACTAGCTACGAGCAGTACTTC. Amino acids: CASSLVVTSYEQYF.